The clone carrying this TCR beta chain was found many times. CDR1 ENHRY and CDR2 SYGVKD come from the germline V gene. The CDR3 is 13 amino acids. Trimming removed 6 bases from V and 3 bases from J; junction bases left unmatched: 1. The sample originates from a study of T cells after yellow fever vaccination. TCRdb independently ran MiXCR on the 5' RACE reads; one entry per CDR3 protein. The sample includes 25,000 to 30,000 distinct CDR3 sequences, over 5.5% of them seen just once. The source of this sequence is a man aged 30 to 45 who received the YFV17D yellow fever vaccine. The V and J genes are TRBV10-3 and TRBJ2-5; 10 bases are a match to TRBD2. The specimen was PBMCs, either bulk or a sorted T-cell subset (CD4+, CD8+, memory, or dextramer-sorted; not recorded which), collected on the day of the yellow fever booster vaccination. The CDR3 protein is CAIRAGGKETQYF. Written as DNA, the CDR3 is TGTGCCATCAGAGCGGGAGGGAAAGAGACCCAGTACTTC.